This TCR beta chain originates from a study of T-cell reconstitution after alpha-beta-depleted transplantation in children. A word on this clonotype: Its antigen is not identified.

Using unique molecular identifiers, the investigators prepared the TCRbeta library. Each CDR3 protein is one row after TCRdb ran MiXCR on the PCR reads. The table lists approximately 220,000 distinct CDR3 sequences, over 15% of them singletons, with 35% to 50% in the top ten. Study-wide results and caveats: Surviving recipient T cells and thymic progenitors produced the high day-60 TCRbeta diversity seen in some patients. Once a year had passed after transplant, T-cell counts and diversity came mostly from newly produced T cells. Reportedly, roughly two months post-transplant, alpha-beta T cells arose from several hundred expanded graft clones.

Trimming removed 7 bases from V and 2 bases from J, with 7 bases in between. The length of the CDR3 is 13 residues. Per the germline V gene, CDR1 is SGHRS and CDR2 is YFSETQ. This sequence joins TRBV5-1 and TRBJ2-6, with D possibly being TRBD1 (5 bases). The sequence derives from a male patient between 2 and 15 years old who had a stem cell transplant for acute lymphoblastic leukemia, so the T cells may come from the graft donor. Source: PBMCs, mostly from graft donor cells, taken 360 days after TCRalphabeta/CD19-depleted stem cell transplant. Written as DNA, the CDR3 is TGCGCCAGCGTAGGGGCTGGGGCCAACGTCCTGACTTTC. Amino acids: CASVGAGANVLTF.